Listed below are T cell receptor beta chains from one sample, sequenced in a study of vaccination effects on CD4 cells after COVID-19. The antigens for these receptors are not known. Clones were sequenced by immunoSEQ multiplex PCR, and TCRdb holds only the in-frame ones, with some missing. Of some 30,000 clones in the sample, about two thirds are singletons; the top ten hold less than 35%. The sequencing here drew on CD4+ T cells from PBMCs cultured with a peptide pool, taken before COVID-19 vaccination. These receptors came from a human donor who had a prior SARS-CoV-2 infection. The CDR3 runs from the conserved cysteine through the conserved F or W. D genes are given only for firm matches. Clone sizes are given selectively: once, few, many, or a class where the clone is expanded.

V gene: TRBV6-1
D gene: -
clone size: -
J gene: TRBJ2-7
CDR3 protein: CASSEAGGGEQYF
CDR3 DNA: TGTGCCAGCAGTGAAGCCGGAGGGGGGGAGCAGTACTTC

V gene: TRBV7-2
D gene: -
clone size: -
J gene: TRBJ2-7
CDR3 protein: CASCPHGPQGVQYF
CDR3 DNA: TGTGCCAGCTGTCCGCATGGGCCGCAGGGCGTGCAGTACTTC

V gene: TRBV28
D gene: -
clone size: -
J gene: TRBJ1-2
CDR3 protein: CASSQTPDYYGYTF
CDR3 DNA: TGTGCCAGCAGTCAAACCCCAGATTACTATGGCTACACCTTC

V gene: TRBV5-6
D gene: TRBD2
clone size: -
J gene: TRBJ2-1
CDR3 protein: CASSFGLAIGEQFF
CDR3 DNA: TGTGCCAGCAGCTTTGGACTAGCGATAGGCGAGCAGTTCTTC

V gene: TRBV6-1
D gene: -
clone size: -
J gene: TRBJ1-2
CDR3 protein: CASSEPGLGVYGYTF
CDR3 DNA: TGTGCCAGCAGTGAACCCGGTCTTGGGGTCTATGGCTACACCTTC

V gene: TRBV19
D gene: -
clone size: -
J gene: TRBJ2-7
CDR3 protein: CASSIASGMLYEQYF
CDR3 DNA: TGTGCCAGTAGTATTGCGTCAGGAATGTTGTACGAGCAGTACTTC

V gene: TRBV2
D gene: -
clone size: -
J gene: TRBJ2-3
CDR3 protein: CATSQGPGSTDTQYF
CDR3 DNA: TGTGCCACCTCCCAAGGACCAGGTAGCACGGATACGCAGTATTTT

V gene: TRBV7-9
D gene: -
clone size: -
J gene: TRBJ1-1
CDR3 protein: CASSLYGGTEAFF
CDR3 DNA: TGTGCCAGCAGCTTATATGGGGGCACTGAAGCTTTCTTT

V gene: TRBV11-3
D gene: -
clone size: -
J gene: TRBJ2-7
CDR3 protein: CASSAYDRPYEQYF
CDR3 DNA: TGTGCCAGCAGCGCGTATGATCGGCCCTACGAGCAGTACTTC

V gene: TRBV7-2
D gene: -
clone size: once
J gene: TRBJ2-5
CDR3 protein: CASSWAGETQYF
CDR3 DNA: TGTGCCAGCAGCTGGGCGGGGGAGACCCAGTACTTC

V gene: TRBV19
D gene: TRBD1
clone size: -
J gene: TRBJ1-5
CDR3 protein: CASRRTGEGYRNSNQPQHF
CDR3 DNA: TGTGCCAGTAGACGGACAGGGGAGGGGTATAGGAATAGCAATCAGCCCCAGCATTTT

V gene: TRBV27
D gene: TRBD1
clone size: -
J gene: TRBJ1-5
CDR3 protein: CASSADREYQPQHF
CDR3 DNA: TGTGCCAGCAGTGCCGACAGGGAATATCAGCCCCAGCATTTT

V gene: TRBV9
D gene: TRBD2
clone size: -
J gene: TRBJ2-3
CDR3 protein: CASSVLGGSTDTQYF
CDR3 DNA: TGTGCCAGCAGCGTCCTCGGCGGGAGTACAGATACGCAGTATTTT

V gene: TRBV28
D gene: -
clone size: few
J gene: TRBJ1-1
CDR3 protein: CASSFWNTEAFF
CDR3 DNA: TGTGCCAGCAGTTTCTGGAACACTGAAGCTTTCTTT

V gene: TRBV7-6
D gene: -
clone size: -
J gene: TRBJ2-2
CDR3 protein: CASSREGIWTGELFF
CDR3 DNA: TGTGCCAGCAGCCGAGAAGGGATCTGGACCGGGGAGCTGTTTTTT

V gene: TRBV3-1/TRBV3-2
D gene: -
clone size: -
J gene: TRBJ2-2
CDR3 protein: CASSHRNTGELFF
CDR3 DNA: TGTGCCAGCAGCCACAGAAACACCGGGGAGCTGTTTTTT

V gene: TRBV2
D gene: -
clone size: -
J gene: TRBJ1-5
CDR3 protein: CASTTAIGPRQPQHF
CDR3 DNA: TGTGCCAGTACGACAGCGATCGGGCCCAGGCAGCCCCAGCATTTT

V gene: TRBV5-1
D gene: TRBD2
clone size: -
J gene: TRBJ2-1
CDR3 protein: CASSPAGGGDEQFF
CDR3 DNA: TGCGCCAGCAGCCCCGCCGGGGGGGGAGATGAGCAGTTCTTC

V gene: TRBV2
D gene: TRBD2
clone size: -
J gene: TRBJ2-2
CDR3 protein: CASSDGRGTGELFF
CDR3 DNA: TGTGCCAGCAGTGACGGGAGGGGCACCGGGGAGCTGTTTTTT

V gene: TRBV19
D gene: TRBD1
clone size: -
J gene: TRBJ1-6
CDR3 protein: CASKGQGNSPLHF
CDR3 DNA: TGTGCCAGTAAAGGACAGGGGAATTCACCCCTCCACTTT

V gene: TRBV27
D gene: -
clone size: -
J gene: TRBJ1-5
CDR3 protein: CASTTREKIPTSRAQPQHF
CDR3 DNA: TGTGCCAGCACGACCCGCGAAAAAATCCCCACGTCCAGGGCTCAGCCCCAGCATTTT

V gene: TRBV6-5
D gene: -
clone size: -
J gene: TRBJ2-5
CDR3 protein: CASSYSTGNRETQYF
CDR3 DNA: TGTGCCAGCAGTTACTCAACAGGGAATAGGGAGACCCAGTACTTC

V gene: TRBV20-1
D gene: -
clone size: -
J gene: TRBJ2-7
CDR3 protein: CSASTEIELYEQYF
CDR3 DNA: TGCAGTGCCAGTACGGAAATAGAGCTCTACGAGCAGTACTTC

V gene: TRBV9
D gene: -
clone size: -
J gene: TRBJ2-3
CDR3 protein: CASSKRWGDTQYF
CDR3 DNA: TGTGCCAGCAGCAAAAGGTGGGGAGATACGCAGTATTTT

V gene: TRBV4-3
D gene: TRBD2
clone size: -
J gene: TRBJ2-3
CDR3 protein: CASSQDPSGRGTDTQYF
CDR3 DNA: TGCGCCAGCAGCCAAGATCCGAGCGGGAGGGGCACAGATACGCAGTATTTT

V gene: TRBV11-2
D gene: -
clone size: -
J gene: TRBJ1-3
CDR3 protein: CASSLDFMALRAGRNTIYF
CDR3 DNA: TGTGCCAGCAGCTTAGACTTCATGGCCTTAAGGGCCGGGAGAAACACCATATATTTT

V gene: TRBV2
D gene: -
clone size: -
J gene: TRBJ2-3
CDR3 protein: CASSIHTDTQYF
CDR3 DNA: TGTGCCAGCAGTATTCACACAGATACGCAGTATTTT

V gene: TRBV10-3
D gene: TRBD1
clone size: -
J gene: TRBJ1-2
CDR3 protein: CATGQGFNYGYTF
CDR3 DNA: TGTGCCACCGGACAGGGCTTCAACTATGGCTACACCTTC

V gene: TRBV9
D gene: -
clone size: -
J gene: TRBJ2-3
CDR3 protein: CASSPFRGYFTDTQYF
CDR3 DNA: TGTGCCAGCAGCCCATTCCGAGGGTACTTTACAGATACGCAGTATTTT